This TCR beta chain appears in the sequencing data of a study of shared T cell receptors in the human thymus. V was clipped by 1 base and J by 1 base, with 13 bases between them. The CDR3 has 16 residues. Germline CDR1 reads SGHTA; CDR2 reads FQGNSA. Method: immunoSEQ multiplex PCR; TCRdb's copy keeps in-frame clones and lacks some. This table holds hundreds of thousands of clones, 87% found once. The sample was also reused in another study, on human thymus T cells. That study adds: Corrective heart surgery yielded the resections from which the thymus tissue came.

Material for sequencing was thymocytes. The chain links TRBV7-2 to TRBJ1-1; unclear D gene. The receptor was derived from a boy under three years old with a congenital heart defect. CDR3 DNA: TGTGCCAGCAGCTTAGGGTCTGCCACTTCGAACACTGAAGCTTTCTTT. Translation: CASSLGSATSNTEAFF. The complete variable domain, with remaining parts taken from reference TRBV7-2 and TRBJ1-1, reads GAGVSQSPSNKVTEKGKDVELRCDPISGHTALYWYRQSLGQGLEFLIYFQGNSAPDKSGLPSDRFSAERTGGSVSTLTIQRTQQEDSAVYLCASSLGSATSNTEAFFGQGTRLTVV.